This T cell receptor beta chain was observed in a study of blood T cell repertoires in COVID-19. Whole-study context: The United States, Italy and Spain provided the acute and convalescent COVID-19 samples. T cells, B-cell-depleted T cells, or PBMCs supplied cDNA or gDNA.

Each recovered donor of Cohort 3 presented with two negative PCRs, clearance, or symptom resolution. Original processing methods: Researchers report that nucleated cell counts were estimated from reference gene primer amplification. This table comes from immunoSEQ multiplex PCR, and its TCRdb copy is limited to in-frame clones, with some not included. Clonal size and the V and J genes are those of that table, whereas D and trimming came from the DNA. The sample consists of about 300,000 clones, 85% to 90% of them appearing once. V gave up 5 bases and J gave up 2 bases, with 18 bases separating them. The CDR3 is made up of 16 amino acids. CDR1 is PRHDT and CDR2 is FYEKMQ in the germline V gene (reference sequence). A few counts support this clone.

The TCR sequence derives from a young man who had recovered from COVID-19. The rearrangement links TRBV13 to TRBJ2-5; perhaps TRBD2 as D (5 bases). The specimen was PBMCs or T cells enriched from blood (not recorded which). CDR3 sequence (DNA): TGTGCCAGCAGCCGAGAGGGAACGGCACGACAAGAGACCCAGTACTTC. It is translated as CASSREGTARQETQYF.